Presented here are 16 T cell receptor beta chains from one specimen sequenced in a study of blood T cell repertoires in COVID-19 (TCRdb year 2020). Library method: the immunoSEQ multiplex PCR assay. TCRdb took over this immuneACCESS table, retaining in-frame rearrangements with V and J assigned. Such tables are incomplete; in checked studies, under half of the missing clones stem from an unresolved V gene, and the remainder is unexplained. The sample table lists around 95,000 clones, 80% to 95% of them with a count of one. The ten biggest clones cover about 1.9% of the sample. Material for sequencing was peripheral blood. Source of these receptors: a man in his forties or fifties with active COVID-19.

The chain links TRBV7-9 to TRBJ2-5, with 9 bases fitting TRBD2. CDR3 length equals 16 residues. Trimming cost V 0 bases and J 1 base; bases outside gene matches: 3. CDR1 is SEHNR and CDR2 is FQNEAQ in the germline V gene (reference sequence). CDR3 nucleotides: TGTGCCAGCAGCTTAGCGGCGGGAGGGGGCCAAGAGACCCAGTACTTC. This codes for CASSLAAGGGQETQYF.

The CDR3: CASTLSDWRNEQFF. DNA of the CDR3: TGCGCCAGCACCTTAAGTGACTGGAGAAATGAGCAGTTCTTC. This sequence joins TRBV5-1 and TRBJ2-1; no clear D gene. CDR3 size: 14 residues. The germline V gene encodes CDR1 SGHRS and CDR2 YFSETQ. Between the trimmed V and J ends, which lost 6 bases and 7 bases, there was a span of 17 bases.

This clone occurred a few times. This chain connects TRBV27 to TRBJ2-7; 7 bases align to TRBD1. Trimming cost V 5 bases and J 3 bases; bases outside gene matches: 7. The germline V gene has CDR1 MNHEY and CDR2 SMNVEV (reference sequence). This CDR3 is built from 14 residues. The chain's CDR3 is CASSPRTGLYEQYF. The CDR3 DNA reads TGTGCCAGCAGTCCCCGGACAGGACTCTACGAGCAGTACTTC.

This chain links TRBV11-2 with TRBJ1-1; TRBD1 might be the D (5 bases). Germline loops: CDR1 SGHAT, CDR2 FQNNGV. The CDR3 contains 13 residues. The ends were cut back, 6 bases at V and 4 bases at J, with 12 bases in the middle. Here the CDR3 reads CASSPGPGTEAFF. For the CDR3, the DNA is TGTGCCAGCAGTCCAGGGCCCGGCACTGAAGCTTTCTTT.

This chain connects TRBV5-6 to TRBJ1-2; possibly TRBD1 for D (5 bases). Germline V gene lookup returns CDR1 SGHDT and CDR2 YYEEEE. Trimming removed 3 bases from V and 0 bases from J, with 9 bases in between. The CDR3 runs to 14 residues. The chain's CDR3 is CASSSTETNYGYTF. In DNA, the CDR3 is TGTGCCAGCAGCTCGACAGAGACTAACTATGGCTACACCTTC. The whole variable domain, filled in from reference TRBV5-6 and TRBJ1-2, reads DAGVTQSPTHLIKTRGQQVTLRCSPKSGHDTVSWYQQALGQGPQFIFQYYEEEERQRGNFPDRFSGHQFPNYSSELNVNALLLGDSALYLCASSSTETNYGYTFGSGTRLTVV.

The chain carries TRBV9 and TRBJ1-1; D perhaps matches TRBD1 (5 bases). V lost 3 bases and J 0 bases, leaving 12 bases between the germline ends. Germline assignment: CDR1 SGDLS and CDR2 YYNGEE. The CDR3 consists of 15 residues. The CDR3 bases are TGTGCCAGCAGCGCCTCAGGGTTCATGAACACTGAAGCTTTCTTT. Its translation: CASSASGFMNTEAFF.

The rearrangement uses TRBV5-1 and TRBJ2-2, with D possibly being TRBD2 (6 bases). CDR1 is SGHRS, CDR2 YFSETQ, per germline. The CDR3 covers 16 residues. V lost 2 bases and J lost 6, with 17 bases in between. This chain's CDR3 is CASSFRYREWAGELFF. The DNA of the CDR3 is TGCGCCAGCAGCTTTCGGTACCGGGAGTGGGCCGGGGAGCTGTTTTTT.

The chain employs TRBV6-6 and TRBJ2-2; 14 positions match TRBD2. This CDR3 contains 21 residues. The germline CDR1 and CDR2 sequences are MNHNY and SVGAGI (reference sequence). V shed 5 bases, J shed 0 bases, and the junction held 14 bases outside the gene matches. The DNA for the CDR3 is TGTGCCAGCAGTCCACATCGACTAGCGGGGGGGGAGACCGCGAACACCGGGGAGCTGTTTTTT. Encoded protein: CASSPHRLAGGETANTGELFF.

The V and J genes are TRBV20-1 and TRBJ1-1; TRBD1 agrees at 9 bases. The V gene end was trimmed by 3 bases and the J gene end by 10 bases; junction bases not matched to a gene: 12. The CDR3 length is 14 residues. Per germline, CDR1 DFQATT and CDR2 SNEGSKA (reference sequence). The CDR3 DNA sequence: TGCAGTGCTAGTCAACCTGGGACAGGGACCGTAGCTTTCTTT. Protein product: CSASQPGTGTVAFF.

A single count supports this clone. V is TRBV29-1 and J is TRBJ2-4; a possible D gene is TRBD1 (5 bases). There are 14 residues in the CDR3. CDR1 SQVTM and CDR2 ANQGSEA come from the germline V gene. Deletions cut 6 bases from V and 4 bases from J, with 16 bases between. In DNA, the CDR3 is TGCAGCGTCCCCAGGGCAGGATATAAAAACATTCAGTACTTC. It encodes CSVPRAGYKNIQYF.

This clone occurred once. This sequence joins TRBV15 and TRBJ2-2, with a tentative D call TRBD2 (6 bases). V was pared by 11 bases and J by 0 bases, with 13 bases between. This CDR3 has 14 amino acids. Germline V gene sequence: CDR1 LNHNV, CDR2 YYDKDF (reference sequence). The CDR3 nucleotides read TGTGCCTCCGCTCGGGAGCCGAACACCGGGGAGCTGTTTTTT. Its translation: CASAREPNTGELFF.

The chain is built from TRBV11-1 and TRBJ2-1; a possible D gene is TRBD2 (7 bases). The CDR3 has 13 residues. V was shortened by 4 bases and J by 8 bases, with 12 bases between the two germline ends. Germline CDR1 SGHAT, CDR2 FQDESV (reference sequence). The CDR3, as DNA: TGTGCCAGCAGCTCCCGGGGGGCCGATGAGCAGTTCTTC. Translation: CASSSRGADEQFF.

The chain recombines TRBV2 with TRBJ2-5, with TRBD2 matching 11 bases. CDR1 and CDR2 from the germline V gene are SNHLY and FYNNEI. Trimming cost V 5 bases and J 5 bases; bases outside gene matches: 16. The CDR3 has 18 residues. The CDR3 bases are TGTGCCAGCAGTACCTACTCCCCAACTAGCGGGGGTAATGAGACCCAGTACTTC. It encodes CASSTYSPTSGGNETQYF.

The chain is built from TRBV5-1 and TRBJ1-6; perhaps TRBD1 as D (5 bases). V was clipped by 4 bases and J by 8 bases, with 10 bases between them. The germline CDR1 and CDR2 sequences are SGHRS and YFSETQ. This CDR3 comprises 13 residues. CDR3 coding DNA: TGCGCCAGCAGCCCGGGGGGGGATTCACCCCTCCACTTT. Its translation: CASSPGGDSPLHF.

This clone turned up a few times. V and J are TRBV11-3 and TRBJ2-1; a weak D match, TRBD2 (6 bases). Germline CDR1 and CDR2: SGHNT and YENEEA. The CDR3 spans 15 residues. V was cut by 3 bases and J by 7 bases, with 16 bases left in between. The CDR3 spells CASSFGGGGANEQFF. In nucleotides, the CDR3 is TGTGCCAGCAGCTTCGGAGGCGGAGGGGCAAATGAGCAGTTCTTC.

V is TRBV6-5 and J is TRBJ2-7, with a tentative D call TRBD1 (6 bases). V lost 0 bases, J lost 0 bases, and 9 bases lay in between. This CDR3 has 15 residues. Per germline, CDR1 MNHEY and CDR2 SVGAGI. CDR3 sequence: CASSYSDSSSYEQYF. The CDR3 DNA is TGTGCCAGCAGTTACTCGGACAGTAGCTCCTACGAGCAGTACTTC.